One sample yielded the 4 T cell receptor beta chains listed below, sequenced in a study of sequential checkpoint blockade in melanoma. The data were produced by immunoSEQ multiplex PCR, yet TCRdb's version contains in-frame clones alone and is incomplete. The sample has some 16,000 clones; about 92% are singletons. Treatment: randomized to nivolumab then ipilimumab (arm A) or the reverse (arm B). Source: CD8+ T cells sorted from blood (inferred from file names), taken from a patient given nivolumab and ipilimumab in sequence. All receptors derive from a human donor with melanoma.

This rearrangement joins TRBV7-9 to TRBJ1-2; D is perhaps TRBD1 (5 bases). CDR1 and CDR2 (germline): SEHNR, FQNEAQ (reference sequence). The V and J ends lost 3 bases and 5 bases respectively, with 13 bases between them. CDR3 length: 14 amino acids. In DNA, the CDR3 is TGTGCCAGCAGCTTGATACTGGGGGGATATGGCTACACCTTC. Translation gives CASSLILGGYGYTF.

The V and J genes are TRBV7-3 and TRBJ2-7; tentative D call: TRBD1 (6 bases). CDR3 size: 15 residues. Trimming removed 1 base at V and 6 bases at J, with 16 bases between. From germline, CDR1 is SGHTA and CDR2 FQGTGA. CDR3 bases: TGTGCCAGCAGCTTAATTCGTGGGCAGGGGTTCGAGCAGTACGTC. It is translated as CASSLIRGQGFEQYV.

CDR3: CASSEGLGNTIYF. DNA for the CDR3: TGTGCCAGCAGTGAGGGATTAGGAAACACCATATATTTT. The rearrangement joins TRBV7-8 to TRBJ1-3; D call uncertain. The germline CDR1 and CDR2 sequences are SGHVS and FQNEAQ. The CDR3 totals 13 residues. V lost 6 bases and J 4 bases, leaving 10 bases between the germline ends.

The CDR3 here is CASSRGSYEQYF. CDR3 DNA sequence: TGTGCCAGCAGCAGGGGCTCCTACGAGCAGTACTTC. The chain links TRBV5-4 to TRBJ2-7; a weak D match, TRBD1 (5 bases). V lost 4 bases and J lost 0, with 5 bases in between. The germline V gene has CDR1 SGHNT and CDR2 YYREEE (reference sequence). CDR3 length equals 12 residues.